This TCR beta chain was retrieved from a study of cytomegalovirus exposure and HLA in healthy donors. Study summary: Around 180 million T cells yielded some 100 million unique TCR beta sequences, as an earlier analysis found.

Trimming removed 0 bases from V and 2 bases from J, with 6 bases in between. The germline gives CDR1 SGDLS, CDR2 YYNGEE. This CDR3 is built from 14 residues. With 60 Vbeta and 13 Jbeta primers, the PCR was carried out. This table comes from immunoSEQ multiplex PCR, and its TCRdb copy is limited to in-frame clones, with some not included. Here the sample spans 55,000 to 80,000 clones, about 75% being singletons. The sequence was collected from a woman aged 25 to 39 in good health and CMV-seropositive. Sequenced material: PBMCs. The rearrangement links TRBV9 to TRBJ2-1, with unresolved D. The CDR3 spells CASSVGATYNEQFF. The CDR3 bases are TGTGCCAGCAGCGTAGGAGCGACCTACAATGAGCAGTTCTTC.